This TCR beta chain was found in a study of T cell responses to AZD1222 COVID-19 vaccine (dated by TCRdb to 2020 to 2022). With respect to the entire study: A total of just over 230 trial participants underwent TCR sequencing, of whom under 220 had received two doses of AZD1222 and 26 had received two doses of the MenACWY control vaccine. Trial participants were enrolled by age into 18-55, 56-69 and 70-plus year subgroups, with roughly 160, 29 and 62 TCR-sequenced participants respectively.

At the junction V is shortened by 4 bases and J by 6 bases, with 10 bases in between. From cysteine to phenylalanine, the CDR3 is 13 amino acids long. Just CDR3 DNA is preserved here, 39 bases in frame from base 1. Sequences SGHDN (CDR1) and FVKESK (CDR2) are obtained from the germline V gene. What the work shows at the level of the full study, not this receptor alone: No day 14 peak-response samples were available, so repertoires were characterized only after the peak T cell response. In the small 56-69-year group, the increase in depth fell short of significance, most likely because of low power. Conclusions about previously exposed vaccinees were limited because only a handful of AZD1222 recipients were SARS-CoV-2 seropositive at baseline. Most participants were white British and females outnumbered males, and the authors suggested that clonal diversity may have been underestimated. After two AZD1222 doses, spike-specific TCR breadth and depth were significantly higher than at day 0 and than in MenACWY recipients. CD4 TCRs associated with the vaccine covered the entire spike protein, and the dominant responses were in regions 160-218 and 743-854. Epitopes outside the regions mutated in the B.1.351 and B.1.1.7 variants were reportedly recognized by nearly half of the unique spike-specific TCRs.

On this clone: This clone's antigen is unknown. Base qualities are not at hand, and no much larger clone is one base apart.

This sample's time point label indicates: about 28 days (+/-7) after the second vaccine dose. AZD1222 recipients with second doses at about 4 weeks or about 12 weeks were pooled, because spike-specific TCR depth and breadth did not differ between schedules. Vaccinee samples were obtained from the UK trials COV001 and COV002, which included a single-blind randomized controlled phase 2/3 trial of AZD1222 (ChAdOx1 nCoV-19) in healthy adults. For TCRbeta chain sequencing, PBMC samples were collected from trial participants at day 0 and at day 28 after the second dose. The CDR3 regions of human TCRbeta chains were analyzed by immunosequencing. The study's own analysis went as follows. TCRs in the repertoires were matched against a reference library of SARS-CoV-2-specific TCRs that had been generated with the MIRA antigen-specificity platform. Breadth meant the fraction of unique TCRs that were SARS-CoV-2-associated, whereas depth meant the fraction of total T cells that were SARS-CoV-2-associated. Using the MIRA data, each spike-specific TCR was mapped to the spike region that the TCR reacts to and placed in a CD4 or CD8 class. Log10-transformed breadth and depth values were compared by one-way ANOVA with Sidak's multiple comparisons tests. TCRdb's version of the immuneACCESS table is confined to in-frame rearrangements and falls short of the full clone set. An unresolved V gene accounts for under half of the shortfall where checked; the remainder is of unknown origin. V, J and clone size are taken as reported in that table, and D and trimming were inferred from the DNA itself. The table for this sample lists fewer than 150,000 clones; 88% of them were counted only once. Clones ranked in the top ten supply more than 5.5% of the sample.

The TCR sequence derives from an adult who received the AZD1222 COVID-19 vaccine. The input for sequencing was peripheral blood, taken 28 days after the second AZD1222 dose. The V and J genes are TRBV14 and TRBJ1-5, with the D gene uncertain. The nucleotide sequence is TGTGCCAGCAGCCTCGAGAGGGTTCAGCCCCAGCATTTT. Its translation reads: CASSLERVQPQHF.